The entry that follows covers one T cell receptor (beta chain) sequence. The data originate from a study of blood T cell repertoires in COVID-19. Background on the study: Sources were T cells, B-cell-depleted T cells, or PBMCs; the material itself was cDNA or gDNA.

V was pared by 6 bases and J by 7 bases, with 13 bases between. Germline V gives CDR1 MNHEY, CDR2 SVGAGI. The CDR3 sequence is 14 residues long. TCRdb's copy holds only in-frame clones and misses some; the assay was immunoSEQ multiplex PCR. The table shows around 360,000 clones, with around 87% occurring only once. What was sequenced was PBMCs or T cells enriched from blood (not recorded which). The V call is TRBV6-5, the J call TRBJ1-6; D unclear. The TCR sequence derives from a man aged 40-50 years in a cohort exposed to, infected with or recovered from COVID-19 (not recorded which). This CDR3 is CASSLDGKNSPLHF. The CDR3 coding sequence is TGTGCCAGCAGCCTAGACGGAAAAAATTCACCCCTCCACTTT.